This entry concerns a single T cell receptor beta chain. Antigen specificity is unknown. V lost 7 bases and J lost 0; bases outside the gene matches: 3. The CDR3 sequence is 14 residues long. Germline CDR1 MNHEY, CDR2 SVGAGI. The source of the sample is a study of CD8+ T cells in alopecia areata. Notes on the study in general: TCR sharing across patients was less clear than in mice, possibly HLA-related. Scalp clonality, together with expanded CD8+ clones among the top 100, fell significantly with tofacitinib.

Reverse transcription of extracted RNA yielded cDNA, which provided the sequencing template. Measured with immunoSEQ multiplex PCR; TCRdb has only the in-frame clones, and not every one. The table lists 90,000 to 120,000 clones, about 83% of them singletons, with 20% to 25% in the top ten. Treatment described: oral pan-JAK inhibitor, 5-10 mg twice daily. The chain has TRBV6-5 and TRBJ2-3; 8 bases align to TRBD2. Sample: CD8+ T cells sorted from blood, taken at week 24, from a patient treated with tofacitinib. The origin of this receptor is a human donor with alopecia areata. CDR3 nucleotides: TGTGCCAGCAACAGCGGGGGCAGCACAGATACGCAGTATTTT. Amino acid sequence: CASNSGGSTDTQYF.